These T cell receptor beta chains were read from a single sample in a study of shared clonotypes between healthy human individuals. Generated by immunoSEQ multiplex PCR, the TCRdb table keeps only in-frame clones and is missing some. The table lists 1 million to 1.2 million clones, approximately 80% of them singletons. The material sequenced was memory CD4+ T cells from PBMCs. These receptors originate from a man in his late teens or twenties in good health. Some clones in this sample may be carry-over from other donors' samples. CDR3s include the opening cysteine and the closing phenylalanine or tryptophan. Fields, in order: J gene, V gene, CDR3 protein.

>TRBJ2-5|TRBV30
CAWTQGRETQYF
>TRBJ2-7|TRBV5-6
CASSLSFASGEQYF
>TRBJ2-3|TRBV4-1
CASSHPRGEAGGLDTQYF
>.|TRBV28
CASSFGTGAYEQYF
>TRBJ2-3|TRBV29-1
CSVRTDRTDTQYF
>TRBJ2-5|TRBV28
CASTNEVLGQTQYF
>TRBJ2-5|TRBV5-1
CASSLRLAGQETQYF
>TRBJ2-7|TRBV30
CAWSVTSGRYEQYF
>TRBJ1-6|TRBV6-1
CASSEARQGNSPLHF
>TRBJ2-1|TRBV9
CASSAAGEAHNEQFF
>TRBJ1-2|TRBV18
CASSPPGAIYGYTF
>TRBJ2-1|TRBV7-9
CASSLGLRDLNEQFF
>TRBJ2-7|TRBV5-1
CASSRGQATYEQYF
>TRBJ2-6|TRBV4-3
CASSQSSGTGANVLTF
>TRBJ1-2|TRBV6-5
CASSVTGTSYGYTF
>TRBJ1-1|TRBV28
CASSLGLWGAEAFF
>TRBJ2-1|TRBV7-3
CASSLTGSNEQFF
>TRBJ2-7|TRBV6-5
CASTRGHEQYF
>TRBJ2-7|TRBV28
CASSSLPHEQYF
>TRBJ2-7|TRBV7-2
CASSLGRTSVYEQYF